This T cell receptor (beta chain) stems from a study of T cells in Graves' hyperthyroidism and ophthalmopathy. TCR beta CDR3 sequences were amplified from RNA transcripts. When the TCR CDR3 underwent first-round RT-PCR, the HTBI primer set was used. Using its own MiXCR run on the multiplex PCR reads, TCRdb lists one record per CDR3 protein. The sample holds hundreds of thousands of distinct CDR3 sequences, about a third seen once. Overall study results and limits: Ophthalmopathy prediction by the model preceded onset by a median approximately six months. Most thyroid clonotypes with frequency above 0.001 were detected in blood.

The CDR3 length is 13 residues. V was pared by 4 bases and J by 7 bases, with 8 bases of the junction left unmatched. From germline, CDR1 is SGHDT and CDR2 YYEEEE. Absence of ophthalmopathy progression within 18 months defined stable Graves' hyperthyroidism. Hyperthyroidism patients were newly diagnosed, had disease duration under 2 months, and were aged 18 to 65 years. This clonotype has ten or more counts. Antigen unknown. The sample consisted of blood. This sequence was found in a middle-aged woman with Graves' hyperthyroidism. J is TRBJ2-7 and V is TRBV5-6; TRBD1 matches 7 bases. CDR3 in amino acids: CASSTGTVGEQYF. The CDR3 DNA follows: TGTGCCAGCAGCACCGGGACAGTGGGGGAGCAGTACTTC.